This record concerns one TCR beta chain sequence. Which antigen it targets is not known. No quality values exist for individual bases; no much larger clone is one base distant. Other DNA sequences in this specimen translate into the identical CDR3. Separate from the roughly 630-subject first cohort, the validation cohort of about 130 subjects was the group to which the donors belonged. The germline V gene specifies MGHRA as CDR1 and YSYEKL as CDR2. V gives up 1 base and J gives up 6 bases, and the segment between their germline ends measures 9 bases. The CDR3 measures 13 amino acids from cysteine to phenylalanine. The retained sequence is limited to the CDR3, 39 bases, with the frame set at the first base. The sample is drawn from a study of cytomegalovirus exposure and HLA in healthy donors (dated by TCRdb to about 2017). Regarding the complete study: According to a later analysis, the approximately 120 validation repertoires were produced on the same platform as the 666 repertoires of the first cohort. Besides the first cohort of around 670 subjects, a separate validation cohort made up of roughly 120 different subjects was used. The study was designed to test whether signatures of past pathogen exposure could be identified by cataloging public T cell receptors. To predict cytomegalovirus infection status, the study combined high-throughput TCR immunosequencing, statistical association of individual TCRs with disease status, and machine learning. Broader findings and caveats from the paper: According to the authors, the approach could potentially be generalized to other disease states and immunological phenotypes. The study gave a list of some 150 TCR beta chains associated with cytomegalovirus. Most TCR sequences were seen in very few donors, while some public TCRs were found in many individuals. The classifier was reported to diagnose cytomegalovirus status with high specificity and sensitivity in both the original and validation cohorts. Three of the identified cytomegalovirus-associated TCR beta chains were confirmed in vitro to be specific for cytomegalovirus antigens. In a later analysis, TCRs clustered in the first cohort were found to also tend to co-occur in the 130 or so validation repertoires, with 90% to 95% of cluster scores above 0. A later analysis lacked HLA typing for the validation cohort, so it scored co-occurrence in that cohort across all 120 repertoires.

The library was generated by the immunoSEQ multiplex PCR assay. The paper's data handling went like this. A statistical classification framework was built to diagnose cytomegalovirus status from the catalog of TCR beta chain sequences. TCRdb holds this immuneACCESS table with in-frame rearrangements only. Some clones are missing; in checked studies, unresolved V genes explain under half, and the rest has no known cause. The V and J calls and the clone size are those of that table, but D and trimming were determined from the DNA. Here the sample has 250,000 to 300,000 clones; 86% occur a single time. The leading ten clones occupy roughly 1% of the sample.

The sequence was obtained from a woman aged 18-35 years in good health and CMV-seronegative. The receptor chain draws on TRBV4-1 and TRBJ1-2; TRBD1 might be the D gene, on 5 matching bases. The sample comprised PBMCs. The nucleotides are TGCGCCAGCAGCCAAGGGGGGGGAGATGGCTACACCTTC. This yields the protein CASSQGGGDGYTF.